Presented here are 25 T cell receptor beta chains from one specimen sequenced in a study of blood T cell repertoires in COVID-19 (dated by TCRdb to 2018 to 2021). Libraries were built with the immunoSEQ multiplex PCR assay. TCRdb took over this immuneACCESS table, retaining in-frame rearrangements with V and J assigned. Such tables are incomplete; in checked studies, under half of the missing clones stem from an unresolved V gene, and the remainder is unexplained. The sample has approximately 230,000 clones on record, around nine tenths of them singletons. The ten largest clones take up 2.1% of the sample. Source material: peripheral blood. The source of these receptors is a woman in her 40s who had recovered from COVID-19.

The V call is TRBV6-5, the J call TRBJ1-2, with D perhaps matching TRBD1 (6 bases). Trimming took 3 bases from V and 7 from J, leaving 18 bases between them. CDR3 length: 15 residues. Per the germline V gene, CDR1 is MNHEY and CDR2 is SVGAGI. The CDR3, as DNA: TGTGCCAGCAGTTATTCGGACAGATCGACTCGTGGCTACACCTTC. It codes for CASSYSDRSTRGYTF.

This rearrangement joins TRBV7-3 to TRBJ2-7; TRBD1 matches at 7 bases. Germline V lookup: CDR1 SGHTA, CDR2 FQGTGA. V dropped 4 bases and J dropped 3; count of bases not matched to a gene: 3. The CDR3 spans 13 residues. CDR3 residues: CASSWDRGYEQYF. Here the CDR3 DNA reads TGTGCCAGCAGCTGGGACAGAGGCTACGAGCAGTACTTC.

The chain combines TRBV24-1 with TRBJ2-1; 7 bases align to TRBD2. With 10 bases clipped from V and 8 bases from J, the junction kept 10 bases outside the gene matches. The germline CDR1 and CDR2 sequences are KGHDR and SFDVKD. CDR3 length: 13 amino acids. The CDR3 protein is CATQAGDLHEQFF. As DNA, the CDR3 is TGTGCCACACAGGCGGGAGATCTACATGAGCAGTTCTTC.

This clone has just a few counts. The chain joins TRBV29-1 to TRBJ1-3; D is ambiguous. The CDR3 runs 14 residues. Germline loops: CDR1 SQVTM, CDR2 ANQGSEA. With 4 bases removed from V and 0 bases from J, the gap between germline ends came to 10 bases. In nucleotides, the CDR3 is TGCAGCGTTGTTGACAAGACCTCTGGAAACACCATATATTTT. Amino acids: CSVVDKTSGNTIYF.

This chain connects TRBV29-1 to TRBJ1-2; 9 nucleotides match TRBD1. Germline-derived CDR1 and CDR2 are SQVTM and ANQGSEA. The CDR3 has 15 amino acids. Trimming at V came to 0 bases and at J to 4 bases, leaving 6 bases not matched to a gene. The CDR3 sequence is CSVEDVRTGAYGYTF. The CDR3 nucleotides are TGCAGCGTTGAAGATGTCCGGACAGGGGCCTATGGCTACACCTTC.

A note on this clone: The same CDR3 is also encoded by other DNA sequences in this sample. The gene calls are TRBV7-9 and TRBJ2-3; 7 bases agree with TRBD1. J lost 3 bases, V lost 3 bases, and 0 bases had no gene match. The CDR3 runs 13 residues. In germline, CDR1 is SEHNR, CDR2 FQNEAQ (reference sequence). CDR3 bases: TGTGCCAGCAGCTTGACAGGGACAGATACGCAGTATTTT. Translating it yields CASSLTGTDTQYF.

CDR3 amino acids: CASRPTGVNEQYF. DNA for the CDR3: TGTGCCAGCAGGCCGACAGGTGTGAACGAGCAGTACTTC. V usage is TRBV12-3 or TRBV12-4 and J usage is TRBJ2-7; possible D gene TRBD1, 6 bases. This CDR3 is 13 amino acids long. V lost 6 bases to trimming and J lost 5 bases, with 14 bases between them.

The chain couples TRBV28 to TRBJ1-5; TRBD1 matches at 8 bases. CDR3 length equals 17 residues. Trimming took 6 bases from V and 3 from J; bases not matched to a gene: 13. Germline V gene data show CDR1 as MDHEN and CDR2 as SYDVKM. CDR3 nucleotides: TGTGCCAGCAGAGGACAGGGAACGGTTACCCACAATCAGCCCCAGCATTTT. The encoded protein is CASRGQGTVTHNQPQHF.

Here the CDR3 DNA reads TGTGCCTGGAGTAGACTGTCGCTTGGGGCCAACGTCCTGACTTTC. This sequence encodes CAWSRLSLGANVLTF. This chain links TRBV30 with TRBJ2-6; D is uncertain. Looked up from germline, CDR1 is GTSNPN and CDR2 is SVGIG (reference sequence). Trimming pared 2 bases from V and 3 bases from J, leaving 11 bases between. The CDR3 contains 15 residues.

CDR3 bases: TGTGCCAGCAGCCGGGACAGCTACGAGCAGTACTTC. Translated, it gives CASSRDSYEQYF. V is TRBV21-1 and J is TRBJ2-7; no check of the table's D call, TRBD1, against the DNA was made. TRBV21-1 is noted as a pseudogene. This CDR3 contains 12 residues.

This chain links TRBV13 with TRBJ1-5; 7 bases match TRBD1. V gave up 5 bases and J gave up 5 bases; unmatched junction bases: 6. Germline CDR1 is PRHDT and CDR2 is FYEKMQ (reference sequence). This CDR3 comprises 14 residues. CDR3 DNA sequence: TGTGCCAGCAGCACTGGGACAGCAGATCAGCCCCAGCATTTT. Protein sequence: CASSTGTADQPQHF.

The chain combines TRBV2 with TRBJ2-5; 10 bases map to TRBD1. The V gene's germline CDR1 is SNHLY and CDR2 FYNNEI. The CDR3 contains 15 residues. The V gene end was trimmed by 6 bases and the J gene end by 4 bases; junction bases not matched to a gene: 8. This chain's CDR3 is CASRSDRGLRETQYF. CDR3 bases: TGTGCCAGCAGATCAGACAGGGGGCTGAGAGAGACCCAGTACTTC.

Here the CDR3 reads CASGQGIIPTYEQYF. CDR3 nucleotide sequence: TGTGCCAGCGGACAGGGAATTATCCCCACCTACGAGCAGTACTTC. The gene calls are TRBV2 and TRBJ2-7; 8 nucleotides line up with TRBD1. The CDR3 totals 15 residues. From germline, CDR1 is SNHLY and CDR2 FYNNEI. The V gene end was trimmed by 8 bases and the J gene end by 2 bases; junction bases not matched to a gene: 11.

The chain recombines TRBV5-1 with TRBJ2-5; 9 bases fit TRBD1. V shed 1 base, J shed 5 bases, and the junction held 3 bases outside the gene matches. Germline V lookup: CDR1 SGHRS, CDR2 YFSETQ. The CDR3 loop spans 14 amino acids. The CDR3 DNA follows: TGCGCCAGCAGCTTGACAGGGGGCAAGGAGACCCAGTACTTC. It is translated as CASSLTGGKETQYF.

V gene TRBV7-8 combines with J gene TRBJ1-5; 10 bases fit TRBD1. CDR1 SGHVS and CDR2 FQNEAQ come from the germline V gene. The CDR3 is 18 amino acids. V shed 1 base, J shed 6 bases, and the junction held 12 bases outside the gene matches. CDR3 region: CASSLVHSGTGDGQPQHF. The DNA for the CDR3 is TGTGCCAGCAGCTTAGTGCACTCCGGGACAGGGGACGGTCAGCCCCAGCATTTT.

The V gene is TRBV7-9, the J gene TRBJ2-1; 9 bases align to TRBD2. The trim removed 6 bases at V and 6 bases at J, leaving 6 bases unmatched. From germline, CDR1 is SEHNR and CDR2 FQNEAQ (reference sequence). The CDR3 runs to 14 residues. CDR3 sequence reads: CASSRLAVANEQFF. The CDR3, as DNA: TGTGCCAGCAGTCGACTAGCGGTTGCCAATGAGCAGTTCTTC.

This clone was observed once. This sequence joins TRBV4-3 and TRBJ1-2; the D gene is possibly TRBD1 (5 bases). V lost 0 bases and J lost 5, with 10 bases in between. Germline CDR1 is LGHNA and CDR2 is YSLEER. CDR3 length equals 14 residues. The CDR3 DNA reads as TGCGCCAGCAGCCAAGACAGGGCCCAATATGGCTACACCTTC. It codes for CASSQDRAQYGYTF.

This clone was seen only a few times. V gene TRBV7-6 combines with J gene TRBJ1-3; perhaps TRBD1 as D (6 bases). Looked up from germline, CDR1 is SGHVS and CDR2 is FNYEAQ. The V end was cut by 5 bases, the J end by 4 bases, with 21 bases between. CDR3 length equals 17 residues. CDR3 DNA: TGTGCCAGCAGCCCGCGGACAGCACTTGCCGGGGGAAACACCATATATTTT. Translated, it gives CASSPRTALAGGNTIYF.

V usage is TRBV3-1 (or the pseudogene TRBV3-2) and J usage is TRBJ2-7; D not certain. The CDR3 covers 14 residues. V lost 6 bases to trimming and J lost 0 bases, with 12 bases between them. Per the germline V gene, CDR1 is LGHDT and CDR2 is YNNKEL (reference sequence). The CDR3 is CASRRASSSYEQYF. The CDR3 coding sequence is TGTGCCAGCAGGAGAGCGTCGAGCTCCTACGAGCAGTACTTC.

V usage is TRBV7-2 and J usage is TRBJ2-3, with a weak D call TRBD1 (6 bases). Germline assignment: CDR1 SGHTA and CDR2 FQGNSA. The CDR3 contains 14 residues. V lost 6 bases to trimming and J lost 2 bases, with 12 bases between them. The CDR3 DNA is TGTGCCAGCAGGGAAGGGGGTTCCACAGATACGCAGTATTTT. Translation: CASREGGSTDTQYF. The whole variable domain, filled in from reference TRBV7-2 and TRBJ2-3, reads GAGVSQSPSNKVTEKGKDVELRCDPISGHTALYWYRQSLGQGLEFLIYFQGNSAPDKSGLPSDRFSAERTGGSVSTLTIQRTQQEDSAVYLCASREGGSTDTQYFGPGTRLTVL.

V usage is TRBV15 and J usage is TRBJ2-7, with a weak D call TRBD2 (6 bases). The germline gives CDR1 LNHNV, CDR2 YYDKDF (reference sequence). V was shortened by 5 bases and J by 0 bases, with 14 bases between the two germline ends. The CDR3 runs 15 residues. This CDR3 reads CATSWSGGASYEQYF. The CDR3 region has the DNA TGTGCCACCAGCTGGTCTGGCGGGGCCTCCTACGAGCAGTACTTC.

This clone was observed a single time. The chain carries TRBV24-1 and TRBJ2-1; the match to TRBD2 covers 13 bases. V was pared by 3 bases and J by 8 bases, with 6 bases of the junction left unmatched. This CDR3 has 16 residues. Germline CDR1 reads KGHDR; CDR2 reads SFDVKD. This chain's CDR3 is CATSDPGTSGIHEQFF. CDR3 DNA: TGTGCCACCAGTGATCCCGGGACTAGCGGGATTCATGAGCAGTTCTTC.

The chain combines TRBV5-1 with TRBJ2-5, with TRBD2 as a possible D gene (5 bases). This CDR3 is built from 15 residues. Trimming pared 4 bases from V and 0 bases from J, leaving 13 bases between. CDR1 and CDR2 (germline): SGHRS, YFSETQ. CDR3 sequence: CASSRGDQYQETQYF. The CDR3 DNA follows: TGCGCCAGCAGCCGGGGAGACCAGTACCAAGAGACCCAGTACTTC. Full variable domain (remainder filled in from reference TRBV5-1 and TRBJ2-5): KAGVTQTPRYLIKTRGQQVTLSCSPISGHRSVSWYQQTPGQGLQFLFEYFSETQRNKGNFPGRFSGRQFSNSRSEMNVSTLELGDSALYLCASSRGDQYQETQYFGPGTRLLVL.

The rearrangement joins TRBV7-9 to TRBJ2-3; 10 bases are shared with TRBD2. V shed 1 base, J shed 3 bases, and the junction held 4 bases outside the gene matches. There are 16 residues in the CDR3. The V gene's germline CDR1 is SEHNR and CDR2 FQNEAQ (reference sequence). This CDR3 reads CASSLGLAGGTDTQYF. The CDR3 DNA follows: TGTGCCAGCAGCTTAGGACTAGCGGGCGGGACAGATACGCAGTATTTT. Full variable domain (missing parts from reference TRBV7-9 and TRBJ2-3): DTGVSQNPRHKITKRGQNVTFRCDPISEHNRLYWYRQTLGQGPEFLTYFQNEAQLEKSRLLSDRFSAERPKGSFSTLEIQRTEQGDSAMYLCASSLGLAGGTDTQYFGPGTRLTVL.

There are a few counts of this clone. The chain links TRBV10-3 to TRBJ1-6, with D tentatively TRBD1 (5 bases). This CDR3 region has 18 residues. Trimming took off 2 bases at V and 3 bases at J, with 17 bases between the two ends. Germline CDR1 reads ENHRY; CDR2 reads SYGVKD. The CDR3 is CAISELRGTNGYNSPLHF. CDR3 coding DNA: TGTGCCATCAGTGAGCTTAGGGGCACTAATGGCTATAATTCACCCCTCCACTTT.